The rows below give T cell receptor beta chains drawn from one sample of a study of blood T cells in healthy people across ages. MiXCR was run by TCRdb on the 5' RACE reads, yielding one entry per CDR3 protein. The profile shows roughly 800,000 distinct CDR3 sequences, about 53% of them singletons. The sample taken for sequencing was blood. Receptor source: an older man in good health. Both conserved end residues are part of each CDR3. A D gene is named only where the DNA matches it firmly. Clone size appears in some rows only: once, few, many, or a class for an expanded clone.

j_call	clone_size	v_call	d_call	cdr3_aa	cdr3_nt
TRBJ1-5	.	TRBV6-2/TRBV6-3	.	CASSPGPTSNQPQHF	TGTGCCAGCAGCCCAGGACCGACTAGCAATCAGCCCCAGCATTTT
TRBJ1-4	.	TRBV5-1	.	CTSKGGNEKLFF	TGCACCAGCAAAGGGGGGAACGAAAAACTGTTTTTT
TRBJ2-7	few	TRBV6-1	.	CASRSGTSFNEQYF	TGTGCCAGCAGGAGCGGGACATCTTTCAACGAGCAGTACTTC
TRBJ1-2	.	TRBV27	.	CASSPGPGGYGYTF	TGTGCCAGCAGTCCCGGGCCTGGCGGATATGGCTACACCTTC
TRBJ1-1	.	TRBV29-1	.	CSVGFFAEAFF	TGCAGCGTAGGGTTTTTTGCTGAAGCTTTCTTT
TRBJ2-7	.	TRBV11-2	.	CASSTRGHIGDEQYF	TGTGCCAGCAGCACACGGGGACATATCGGGGACGAGCAGTACTTC
TRBJ2-3	.	TRBV3-1	TRBD2	CASSQAGLAGGHRYAYF	TGTGCCAGCAGCCAAGCTGGTCTAGCGGGAGGGCACAGATACGCGTATTTT
TRBJ2-7	.	TRBV6-2/TRBV6-3	.	CASSSGGISHEQYF	TGTGCCAGCAGTTCTGGCGGGATTAGCCACGAGCAGTACTTC
TRBJ2-1	few	TRBV15	TRBD1	CATSRDQGTDNEQFF	TGTGCCACCAGCAGAGATCAGGGGACAGACAATGAGCAGTTCTTC
TRBJ2-1	.	TRBV4-2	TRBD2	CASSYRDRRLADSYNEQFF	TGTGCCAGCAGCTACCGGGACAGAAGACTAGCGGACTCCTACAATGAGCAGTTCTTC
TRBJ2-4	once	TRBV2	TRBD1	CASIKDRGVIQYF	TGTGCCAGCATCAAGGACAGGGGGGTCATTCAGTACTTC
TRBJ2-5	.	TRBV12-5	TRBD2	CASGLGAGEETQYF	TGTGCTAGTGGTTTAGGGGCGGGGGAAGAGACCCAGTACTTC
TRBJ2-7	.	TRBV3-1	.	CASSQGVLGQYF	TGTGCCAGCAGCCAAGGGGTCCTCGGGCAGTACTTC
TRBJ2-2	.	TRBV9	.	CASSVAFTGELFF	TGTGCCAGCAGCGTAGCGTTCACCGGGGAGCTGTTTTTT
TRBJ1-1	.	TRBV28	.	CASSSPGEAFF	TGTGCCAGCAGTTCCCCAGGGGAAGCTTTCTTT
TRBJ2-7	.	TRBV20-1	TRBD2	CSASRLAGAHEQYF	TGCAGTGCTTCCCGACTAGCGGGAGCCCACGAGCAGTACTTC
TRBJ2-3	.	TRBV27	.	CASSAGARLTDTQYF	TGTGCCAGCAGTGCCGGTGCGCGGCTCACAGATACGCAGTATTTT
TRBJ2-1	.	TRBV18	.	CAARPQGGEQFF	TGTGCCGCTAGGCCCCAGGGCGGTGAGCAGTTCTTC
TRBJ2-5	.	TRBV11-2	TRBD1	CASSSTGYGTNEQYF	TGTGCCAGCAGCTCGACAGGGTATGGTACGAATGAGCAGTACTTC
TRBJ2-1	few	TRBV12-3/TRBV12-4	.	CASSLAAAGNEQFF	TGTGCCAGCAGTTTAGCGGCAGCGGGCAATGAGCAGTTCTTC
TRBJ2-7	.	TRBV13	.	CASSLGQGIGEQYF	TGTGCCAGCAGCTTAGGCCAGGGGATAGGCGAGCAGTACTTC
TRBJ1-1	.	TRBV5-1	TRBD1	CAGSSSGGRANTEAFF	TGCGCCGGCAGCTCTTCAGGGGGCCGGGCGAACACTGAAGCTTTCTTT
TRBJ2-3	.	TRBV6-6	TRBD2	CASSYGTSGTDRYAYF	TGTGCCAGCAGTTACGGGACTAGCGGTACAGACAGATACGCGTATTTT
TRBJ2-1	.	TRBV9	TRBD2	CASSPRLTSARLGNEQFF	TGTGCCAGCAGCCCCAGGCTTACTAGCGCCCGCCTGGGAAATGAGCAGTTCTTC
TRBJ2-6	.	TRBV5-1	.	CASSVSLSGANVLTF	TGCGCCAGCAGCGTGTCTCTCTCTGGGGCCAACGTCCTGACTTTC
TRBJ2-1	few	TRBV7-8	.	CASRSRLDPNNEQFF	TGTGCCAGTCGGTCGAGGCTAGACCCAAACAATGAGCAGTTCTTC
TRBJ1-4	.	TRBV12-3/TRBV12-4	.	CASSIDPGDEKLFF	TGTGCCAGCAGTATAGACCCCGGCGACGAAAAACTGTTTTTT
TRBJ2-1	once	TRBV10-2	.	CASLNPGYYEQFF	TGCGCCAGTTTAAATCCAGGCTACTATGAGCAGTTCTTC
TRBJ2-3	.	TRBV29-1	.	CSALAATLGNTQYF	TGCAGCGCATTAGCGGCCACTTTGGGGAATACGCAGTATTTT